This paragraph covers one TCR beta chain sequence. The antigen remains undetermined. CD8 cells classed as naive were CD45RO-negative and positively selected for CCR7, excluding terminally differentiated effector memory CD45RA+ cells. The germline V gene encodes CDR1 KGHSH and CDR2 LQKENI. The CDR3 has 18 residues. J lost 1 base, V lost 2 bases, and 12 bases had no gene match. The repertoire was sequenced with immunoSEQ multiplex PCR; TCRdb's copy has only in-frame clones and lacks some. The table lists about 2,200,000 clones, 93% of them singletons. These data come from a study of shared clonotypes between healthy human individuals. Findings and caveats of the study: Blood was the sole source, and tissue repertoires probably differ. The study found roughly 5% of naive CD4 clonotypes shared across several donors.

The genes are TRBV18 and TRBJ2-3; 7 nucleotides line up with TRBD1. The receptor was derived from a man younger than 30 in good health. Some clones in this sample may be carry-over from other donors' samples. Material: naive CD8+ T cells from PBMCs. Here the CDR3 DNA reads TGTGCCAGCTCACCAGGCCACCCCGGGACAGAGCGCACAGATACGCAGTATTTT. Protein: CASSPGHPGTERTDTQYF.